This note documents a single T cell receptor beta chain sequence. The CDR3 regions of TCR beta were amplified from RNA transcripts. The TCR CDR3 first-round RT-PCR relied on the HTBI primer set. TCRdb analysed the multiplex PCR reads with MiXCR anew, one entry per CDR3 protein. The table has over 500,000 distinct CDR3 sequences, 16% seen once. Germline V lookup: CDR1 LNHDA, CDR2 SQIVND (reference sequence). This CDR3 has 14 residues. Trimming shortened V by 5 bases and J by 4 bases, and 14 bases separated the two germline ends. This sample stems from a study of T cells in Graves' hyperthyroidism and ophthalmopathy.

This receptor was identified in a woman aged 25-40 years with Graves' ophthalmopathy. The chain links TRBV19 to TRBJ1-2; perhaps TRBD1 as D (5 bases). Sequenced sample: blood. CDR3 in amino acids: CASSFVRDFYGYTF. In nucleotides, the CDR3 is TGTGCCAGTAGTTTCGTCCGGGACTTCTATGGCTACACCTTC.